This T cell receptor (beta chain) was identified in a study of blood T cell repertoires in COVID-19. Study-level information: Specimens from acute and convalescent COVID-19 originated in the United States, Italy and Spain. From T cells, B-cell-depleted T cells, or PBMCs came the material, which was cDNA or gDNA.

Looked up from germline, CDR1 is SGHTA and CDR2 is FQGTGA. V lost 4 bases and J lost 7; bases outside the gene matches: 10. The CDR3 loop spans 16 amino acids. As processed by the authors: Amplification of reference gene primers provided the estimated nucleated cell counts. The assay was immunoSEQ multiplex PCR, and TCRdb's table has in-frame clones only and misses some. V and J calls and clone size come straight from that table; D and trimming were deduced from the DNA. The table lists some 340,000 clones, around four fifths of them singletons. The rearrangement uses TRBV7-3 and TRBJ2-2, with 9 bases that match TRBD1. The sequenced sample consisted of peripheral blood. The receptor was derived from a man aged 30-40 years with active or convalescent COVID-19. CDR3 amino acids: CASSSRGQGIGGELFF. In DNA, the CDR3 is TGTGCCAGCAGCTCGCGAGGACAGGGGATAGGCGGGGAGCTGTTTTTT.